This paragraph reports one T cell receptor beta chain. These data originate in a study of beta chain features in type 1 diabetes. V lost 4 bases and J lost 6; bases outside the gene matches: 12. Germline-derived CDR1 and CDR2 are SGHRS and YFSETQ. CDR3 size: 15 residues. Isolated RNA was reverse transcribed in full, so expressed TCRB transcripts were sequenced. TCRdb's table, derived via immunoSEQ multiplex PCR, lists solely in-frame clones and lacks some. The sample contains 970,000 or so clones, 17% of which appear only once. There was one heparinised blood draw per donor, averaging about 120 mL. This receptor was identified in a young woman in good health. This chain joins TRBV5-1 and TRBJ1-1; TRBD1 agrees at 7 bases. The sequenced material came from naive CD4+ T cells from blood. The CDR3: CASSPGGNSAAEAFF. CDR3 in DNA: TGCGCCAGCAGCCCAGGGGGGAACAGCGCGGCTGAAGCTTTCTTT.